The source of this T cell receptor beta chain is a study of radiotherapy plus CTLA-4 blockade in lung cancer. Patients had chemo-refractory metastatic non-small-cell lung cancer and received focal radiation plus CTLA-4 blockade that used ipilimumab. Produced via immunoSEQ multiplex PCR; TCRdb's table is partial and in-frame only. The top ten hold 8.3% of the sample, which has about 47,000 clones, less than 85% seen once. The material was peripheral blood, obtained from a patient treated with radiotherapy plus ipilimumab. This sequence was found in a human donor with non-small cell lung cancer who had stable disease on radiotherapy plus ipilimumab.

The DNA of the CDR3 is TGTGCCAGCAGCGTAGAGGGACAGGGGCGGGGTGAGCAGTTCTTC. Protein sequence: CASSVEGQGRGEQFF. The chain joins TRBV9 to TRBJ2-1, with 10 bases fitting TRBD1. The germline CDR1 and CDR2 sequences are SGDLS and YYNGEE. J was trimmed by 9 bases and V by 0 bases; bases with no gene match: 6. CDR3 size: 15 residues.